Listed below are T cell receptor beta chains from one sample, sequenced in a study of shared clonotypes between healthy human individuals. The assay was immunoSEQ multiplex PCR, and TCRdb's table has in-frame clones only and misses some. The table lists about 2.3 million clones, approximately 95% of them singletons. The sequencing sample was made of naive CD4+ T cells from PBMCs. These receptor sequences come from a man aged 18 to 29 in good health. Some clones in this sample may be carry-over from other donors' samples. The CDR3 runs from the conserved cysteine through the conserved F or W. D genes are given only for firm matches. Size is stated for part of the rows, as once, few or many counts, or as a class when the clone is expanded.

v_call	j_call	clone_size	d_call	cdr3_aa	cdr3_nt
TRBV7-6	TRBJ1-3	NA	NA	CASSSAGRRSGNTIYF	TGTGCCAGCAGCTCGGCAGGACGGCGCTCTGGAAACACCATATATTTT
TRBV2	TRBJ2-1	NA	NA	CASTEYNEQFF	TGTGCCAGCACCGAGTACAATGAGCAGTTCTTC
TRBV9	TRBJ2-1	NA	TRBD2	CASSVVAGGAPNEQFF	TGTGCCAGCAGCGTGGTAGCGGGAGGAGCGCCCAATGAGCAGTTCTTC
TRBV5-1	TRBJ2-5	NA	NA	CASSRGTAYQETQYF	TGCGCCAGCAGCCGCGGGACGGCCTACCAAGAGACCCAGTACTTC
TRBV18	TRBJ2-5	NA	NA	CASFPGPGREGETQYF	TGTGCCAGCTTCCCAGGCCCAGGGAGAGAGGGGGAGACCCAGTACTTC
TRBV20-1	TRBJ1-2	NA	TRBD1	CSASGGYGYTF	TGCAGTGCTTCAGGGGGCTATGGCTACACCTTC
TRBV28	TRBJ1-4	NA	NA	CASSFRRPGRGTGGLFF	TGTGCCAGCAGTTTTCGACGGCCCGGTCGGGGGACGGGGGGACTGTTTTTT
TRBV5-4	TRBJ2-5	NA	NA	CASSTGEEGETQYF	TGTGCCAGCAGCACGGGGGAAGAGGGAGAGACCCAGTACTTC
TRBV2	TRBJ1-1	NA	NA	CASGDTLAFF	TGTGCCAGCGGGGACACTTTAGCTTTCTTT
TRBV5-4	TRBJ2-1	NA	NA	CASSPDKSSYNEQFF	TGTGCCAGCAGCCCGGACAAAAGCTCCTACAATGAGCAGTTCTTC
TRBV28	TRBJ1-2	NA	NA	CASSSQGTIAHGYTF	TGTGCCAGCAGTTCCCAGGGGACGATCGCTCATGGCTACACCTTC
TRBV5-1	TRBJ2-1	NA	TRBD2	CASSLALAGVNEQFF	TGCGCCAGCAGCTTGGCGCTAGCGGGAGTCAATGAGCAGTTCTTC
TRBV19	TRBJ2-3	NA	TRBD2	CASSTLAGGLVDTQYF	TGTGCCAGTAGTACGCTAGCGGGAGGGTTGGTAGATACGCAGTATTTT
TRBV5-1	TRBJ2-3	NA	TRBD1	CASSVAGQGIDTQYF	TGCGCCAGCAGCGTGGCGGGACAGGGCATTGATACGCAGTATTTT
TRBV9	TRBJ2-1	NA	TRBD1	CASTSGGRADNEQFF	TGTGCCAGCACGTCAGGGGGCCGAGCCGACAATGAGCAGTTCTTC
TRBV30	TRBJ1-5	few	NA	CAWSLPGPRSNQPQHF	TGTGCCTGGAGTCTTCCAGGGCCTAGGAGCAATCAGCCCCAGCATTTT
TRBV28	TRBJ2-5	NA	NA	CASSLPGEETQYF	TGTGCCAGCAGTTTACCAGGGGAAGAGACCCAGTACTTC
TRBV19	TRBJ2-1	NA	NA	CASSIFNEQFF	TGTGCCAGTAGTATATTCAATGAGCAGTTCTTC
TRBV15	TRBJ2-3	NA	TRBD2	CATSQLSGSDTQYF	TGTGCCACCAGCCAACTCAGCGGGAGTGATACGCAGTATTTT
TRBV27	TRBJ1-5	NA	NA	CASSLDGYQPQHF	TGTGCCAGCAGTTTAGACGGGTATCAGCCCCAGCATTTT
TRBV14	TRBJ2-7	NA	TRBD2	CASSGTSGSYYEQYF	TGTGCCAGCAGCGGGACTAGCGGGTCATACTACGAGCAGTACTTC
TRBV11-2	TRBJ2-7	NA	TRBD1	CASSTDRSSYEQYF	TGTGCCAGCAGCACGGACAGGAGCTCCTACGAGCAGTACTTC
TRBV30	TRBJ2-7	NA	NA	CAWSRGAASYEQYF	TGTGCCTGGAGCCGGGGGGCCGCGTCCTACGAGCAGTACTTC
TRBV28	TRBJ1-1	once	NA	CASSRHGGQAANTEAFF	TGTGCCAGCAGCCGCCACGGAGGGCAGGCGGCGAACACTGAAGCTTTCTTT
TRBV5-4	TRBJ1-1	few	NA	CASSVRGTEAFF	TGTGCCAGCAGCGTAAGGGGAACCGAAGCTTTCTTT
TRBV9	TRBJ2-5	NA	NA	CASSARGTRGETQYF	TGTGCCAGCAGCGCCCGTGGTACTCGGGGTGAGACCCAGTACTTC
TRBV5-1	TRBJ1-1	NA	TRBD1	CASSAGQVGFTEAFF	TGCGCCAGCAGCGCCGGACAGGTGGGGTTCACTGAAGCTTTCTTT
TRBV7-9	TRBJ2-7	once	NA	CASSLSTSYEQYF	TGTGCCAGCAGCTTATCGACAAGCTACGAGCAGTACTTC
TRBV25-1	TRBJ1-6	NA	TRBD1	CASTATGGFISPLHF	TGTGCCAGCACCGCGACAGGGGGCTTTATTTCACCCCTCCACTTT
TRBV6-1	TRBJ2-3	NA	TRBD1	CASSEDGQGAADTQYF	TGTGCCAGCAGTGAAGACGGACAGGGGGCAGCAGATACGCAGTATTTT
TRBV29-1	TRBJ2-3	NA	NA	CSGNMGQGTNTQYF	TGCAGCGGGAACATGGGGCAGGGCACCAATACGCAGTATTTT
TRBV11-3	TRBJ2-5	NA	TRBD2	CASSLGEAGEETQYF	TGTGCCAGCAGCCTCGGGGAAGCGGGAGAGGAGACCCAGTACTTC
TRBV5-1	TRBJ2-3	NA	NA	CASGGLTTDTQYF	TGCGCCAGCGGAGGACTCACCACAGATACGCAGTATTTT
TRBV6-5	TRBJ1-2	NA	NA	CASSYSGIGGYTF	TGTGCCAGCAGCTACTCCGGGATTGGAGGCTACACCTTC
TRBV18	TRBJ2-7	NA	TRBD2	CASSPLGLATHGKEQYF	TGTGCCAGCTCACCACTGGGACTAGCCACTCACGGGAAGGAGCAGTACTTC
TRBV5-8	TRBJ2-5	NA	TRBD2	CASSFSLAAQETQYF	TGTGCCAGCAGCTTCTCACTAGCGGCCCAAGAGACCCAGTACTTC
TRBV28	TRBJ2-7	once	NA	CASSLGSLREQYF	TGTGCCAGCAGTTTAGGGTCCCTACGGGAGCAGTACTTC
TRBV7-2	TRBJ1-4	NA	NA	CASSPRSTTNEKLFF	TGTGCCAGCAGCCCCCGGAGCACAACTAATGAAAAACTGTTTTTT
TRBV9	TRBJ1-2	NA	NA	CASSVDSSLYGYTF	TGTGCCAGCAGCGTAGACAGTAGCCTCTATGGCTACACCTTC
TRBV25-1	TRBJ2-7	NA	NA	CASSWGGAESYEQYF	TGTGCCAGCAGCTGGGGCGGGGCGGAGTCCTACGAGCAGTACTTC